This is a list of T cell receptor beta chains from one sample in a study of response to subunit inactivated influenza vaccine. TCRdb reprocessed the RT-PCR reads via MiXCR and lists one record per CDR3 protein. The sample has just under 550,000 distinct CDR3 sequences, approximately 22% seen once. A further study also used this sample, focusing on T cells expressing NK-cell markers.

Sequencing used CD4+ T cells sorted from PBMCs, obtained 11 to 12 days after vaccination. These receptors were obtained from a man between 50 and 59 years old who received an inactivated influenza vaccine. Both conserved end residues are part of each CDR3. D genes are given only for firm matches. Size is omitted from some rows. Given values are once, few, many or a class for expanded clones.

size: few; D: -; V: TRBV29-1; J: TRBJ2-1; DNA: TGCAGCGTTGAAGATGGGGTGGGGTACAATGAGCAGTTCTTC; CDR3: CSVEDGVGYNEQFF
size: -; D: -; V: TRBV20-1; J: TRBJ1-2; DNA: TGCAGTGCTACCCCAACCGGGGAAGAGTGGGGCTACACCTTC; CDR3: CSATPTGEEWGYTF
size: -; D: TRBD2; V: TRBV12-3/TRBV12-4; J: TRBJ2-6; DNA: TGTGCCAGCAGCTCCGGACTAGCGGTTTCTGGGGCCAACGTCCTGACTTTC; CDR3: CASSSGLAVSGANVLTF
size: -; D: -; V: TRBV12-5; J: TRBJ2-2; DNA: TGTGCTAGTGGCCAATCGGACTCCGGGGAGCTGTTTTTT; CDR3: CASGQSDSGELFF
size: many; D: TRBD1; V: TRBV5-1; J: TRBJ2-7; DNA: TGCGCCAGCAGCTTCGATGGACAGGCCTCCTACGAGCAGTACTTC; CDR3: CASSFDGQASYEQYF
size: -; D: TRBD2; V: TRBV7-2; J: TRBJ2-1; DNA: TGTGCCAGCAGCTTAGTGAGCCTAGCGGGAGGTTGGGATGAGCAGTTCTTC; CDR3: CASSLVSLAGGWDEQFF
size: -; D: -; V: TRBV11-1; J: TRBJ2-2; DNA: TGTGCCAGCAGCCGTTTGACAAACACCGGGGAGCTGTTTTTT; CDR3: CASSRLTNTGELFF
size: few; D: -; V: TRBV5-1; J: TRBJ2-2; DNA: TGCGCCAGCAGCTTGACCGTGGGCGCGAACACCGGGGAGCTGTTTTTT; CDR3: CASSLTVGANTGELFF
size: -; D: -; V: TRBV7-2; J: TRBJ2-7; DNA: TGTGCCAGCAGCCCGAGACCGGACGGCCTCTCCTACGAGCAGTACTTC; CDR3: CASSPRPDGLSYEQYF
size: few; D: -; V: TRBV7-2; J: TRBJ2-5; DNA: TGTGCCAGCAGCTTAGGATGGGGCCAAGCCACCGGGGAGACCCAGTACTTC; CDR3: CASSLGWGQATGETQYF
size: many; D: -; V: TRBV4-3; J: TRBJ2-5; DNA: TGCGCCAGCAGCCAAGATTCTGAAGGTGGGACCCAGTACTTC; CDR3: CASSQDSEGGTQYF
size: -; D: TRBD2; V: TRBV5-4; J: TRBJ2-1; DNA: TGTGCCAGCAGCCCTTCGGGGGGTGATGAGCAGTTCTTC; CDR3: CASSPSGGDEQFF
size: few; D: TRBD1; V: TRBV20-1; J: TRBJ1-1; DNA: TGCAGTGCTGCTACAGGGGACACTGAAGCTTTCTTT; CDR3: CSAATGDTEAFF
size: few; D: -; V: TRBV29-1; J: TRBJ2-5; DNA: TGCAGCGTTTTCGGACTGGGGGATTCCCAAGAGACCCAGTACTTC; CDR3: CSVFGLGDSQETQYF
size: -; D: -; V: TRBV12-3/TRBV12-4; J: TRBJ2-5; DNA: TGTGCCAGCAGCTGGGCCTACCAAGAGACCCAGTACTTC; CDR3: CASSWAYQETQYF
size: few; D: -; V: TRBV6-5; J: TRBJ2-1; DNA: TGTGCCAGCAGTTACAGCAGTGGCTACAATGAGCAGTTCTTC; CDR3: CASSYSSGYNEQFF
size: -; D: TRBD1; V: TRBV5-1; J: TRBJ2-7; DNA: TGCGCCAGCAGCCCCTCCGGGACAGGGCACTACGAGCAGTACTTC; CDR3: CASSPSGTGHYEQYF
size: -; D: -; V: TRBV21-1; J: TRBJ2-4; DNA: TGTGCGATCGCCCGATCCACCGGGATCATTCAGTACTTC; CDR3: CAIARSTGIIQYF
size: -; D: -; V: TRBV9; J: TRBJ2-3; DNA: TGTGCCAGCAGCGTAGCTTCAGGGGGGACAGATACGCAGTATTTT; CDR3: CASSVASGGTDTQYF
size: -; D: -; V: TRBV3-1; J: TRBJ2-7; DNA: TGTGCCAGCTCCAATTGGCTCGCCAGGGGGGGGTCCCACGAGCAGTACTTC; CDR3: CASSNWLARGGSHEQYF
size: -; D: -; V: TRBV7-9; J: TRBJ2-7; DNA: TGTGCCAGCAGCTCCTGGGGTGAACACGAGCAGTACTTC; CDR3: CASSSWGEHEQYF
size: -; D: -; V: TRBV7-8; J: TRBJ1-3; DNA: TGTGCCAGCAGCACCAGCGGACGGTTAGGTGGAAACACCATATATTTT; CDR3: CASSTSGRLGGNTIYF
size: -; D: -; V: TRBV7-2; J: TRBJ2-1; DNA: TGTGCCAGCAGTCCCGGGTGGGGTCGGCACAATGAGCAGTTCTTC; CDR3: CASSPGWGRHNEQFF
size: few; D: TRBD1; V: TRBV20-1; J: TRBJ2-1; DNA: TGCAGTGCTCCCCCACGACAGGGGACTTACAATGAGCAGTTCTTC; CDR3: CSAPPRQGTYNEQFF
size: once; D: TRBD1; V: TRBV24-1; J: TRBJ2-1; DNA: TGTGCCACCAGTAGACAGGGGAATGAGCAGTTCTTC; CDR3: CATSRQGNEQFF
size: few; D: -; V: TRBV18; J: TRBJ2-3; DNA: TGTGCCAGCTCTCCCAGGACAGACAACGGGAAACATACGCAGTATTTT; CDR3: CASSPRTDNGKHTQYF
size: few; D: -; V: TRBV7-9; J: TRBJ1-2; DNA: TGTGCCAGCAGCAGTCGGAGGGGCTTCTATGGCTACACCTTC; CDR3: CASSSRRGFYGYTF
size: -; D: TRBD1; V: TRBV27; J: TRBJ2-5; DNA: TGTGCCAGCAGTTCCATGACAGGGAGTCGCGGAGAGACCCAGTACTTC; CDR3: CASSSMTGSRGETQYF
size: few; D: -; V: TRBV4-2; J: TRBJ1-1; DNA: TGTGCCAGCAGGAAACAGGGACGGGCTGAAGCTTTCTTT; CDR3: CASRKQGRAEAFF
size: few; D: TRBD2; V: TRBV7-7; J: TRBJ2-1; DNA: TGTGCCAGCAGCTTAAAATATAGCGGGAGGGTAGCGGAGCAGTTCTTC; CDR3: CASSLKYSGRVAEQFF
size: -; D: -; V: TRBV5-1; J: TRBJ1-1; DNA: TGCGCCGGCAGCCCACTATTGAAACAGGGCGCTGAAGCTTTCTTT; CDR3: CAGSPLLKQGAEAFF
size: -; D: -; V: TRBV7-2; J: TRBJ2-1; DNA: TGTGCCAGCAGCTTAGCGGGGGGGCCGAACAATGAGCAGTTCTTC; CDR3: CASSLAGGPNNEQFF
size: -; D: -; V: TRBV4-1; J: TRBJ2-3; DNA: TGCGCCAGCAGCCAAGACTATATAGGGGATACGCAGTATTTT; CDR3: CASSQDYIGDTQYF
size: once; D: -; V: TRBV20-1; J: TRBJ2-3; DNA: TGCAGTGCGAGCAGGGTACCCGATACGCAGTATTTT; CDR3: CSASRVPDTQYF
size: few; D: TRBD1; V: TRBV15; J: TRBJ2-3; DNA: TGTGCCACCAGGAAGGGGGCCTTGGCAGATACGCAGTATTTT; CDR3: CATRKGALADTQYF
size: -; D: -; V: TRBV5-5; J: TRBJ1-3; DNA: TGTGCCAGCAGCTTTCCGGGCGTCTCTGGAAACACCATATATTTT; CDR3: CASSFPGVSGNTIYF
size: many; D: -; V: TRBV20-1; J: TRBJ1-1; DNA: TGCAGTGCGAGACAAGTGAACACTGAAGCTTTCTTT; CDR3: CSARQVNTEAFF
size: few; D: TRBD2; V: TRBV5-1; J: TRBJ2-1; DNA: TGCGCCAGCCTCTCGCGCCCTAGCGGGAGGGGTGAGCAGTTCTTC; CDR3: CASLSRPSGRGEQFF